The 20 T cell receptor beta chains given below trace back to one sample, sequenced in a study of blood T cells in healthy people across ages. Combining a sample-barcoded 5' primer with a J-beta primer mix, a second PCR ran for about 6 to 12 cycles. One entry per CDR3 protein, called by TCRdb with MiXCR from the 5' RACE reads. Of about 750,000 distinct CDR3 sequences detected, 53% appear once; the ten largest clones hold roughly 37%. Sequencing was done on a sample of blood. All receptors come from an elderly man in good health.

The chain links TRBV11-2 to TRBJ2-4; TRBD2 agrees at 11 bases. With the DNA end fitting TRBJ2-7 better, the J assignment may be wrong. This CDR3 is built from 18 residues. Germline CDR1 reads SGHAT; CDR2 reads FQNNGV. CDR3 loop: CASSLGLAGTSGTFEQYF. The CDR3 nucleotides are TGTGCCAGCAGCTTAGGTCTAGCCGGGACTAGCGGCACGTTCGAGCAGTACTTC.

The chain links TRBV5-1 to TRBJ2-5, with D perhaps matching TRBD1 or TRBD2 (5 bases each). The DNA end favors TRBJ2-7, so the J call may be wrong. Looked up from germline, CDR1 is SGHRS and CDR2 is YFSETQ. This CDR3 is 14 amino acids long. In DNA, the CDR3 is TGCGCCAGCACGACTGGGGGATTGGGCAGCGAGCAGTACTTC. This encodes CASTTGGLGSEQYF.

V is TRBV6-1 and J is TRBJ1-2, with D hard to call. Germline-derived CDR1 and CDR2 are MNHNS and SASEGT. The CDR3 runs to 14 residues. Trimming took off 3 bases at V and 4 bases at J, with 12 bases between the two ends. The CDR3 bases are TGTGCCAGCAGTGAGGAACAGATCTCCTATGGCTACACCTTC. Encoded protein: CASSEEQISYGYTF.

The rearrangement joins TRBV3-1 to TRBJ1-2; the D gene is possibly TRBD1 (6 bases). Per germline, CDR1 LGHDT and CDR2 YNNKEL (reference sequence). The V end lost 3 bases, the J end lost 7 bases, and 15 bases lay between the germline ends. CDR3 size: 14 residues. CDR3 in amino acids: CASSHLTGSGGYTF. The DNA of the CDR3 is TGTGCCAGCAGCCATCTTACAGGGTCCGGTGGCTACACCTTC. The full variable domain, with the rest looked up from reference TRBV3-1 and TRBJ1-2, is DTAVSQTPKYLVTQMGNDKSIKCEQNLGHDTMYWYKQDSKKFLKIMFSYNNKELIINETVPNRFSPKSPDKAHLNLHINSLELGDSAVYFCASSHLTGSGGYTFGSGTRLTVV.

The chain uses TRBV20-1 and TRBJ2-7; no firm D call. The length of the CDR3 is 14 residues. The ends were cut back, 0 bases at V and 2 bases at J, with 11 bases in the middle. Germline V lookup: CDR1 DFQATT, CDR2 SNEGSKA (reference sequence). In DNA form, the CDR3 reads TGCAGTGCTAGAGATCAAGGGCAGGCCTACGAGCAGTACTTC. Translated, it gives CSARDQGQAYEQYF.

This clonotype has more than one count but fewer than ten. The V gene is TRBV5-1, the J gene TRBJ1-4, with 9 nucleotides matching TRBD1. CDR1 is SGHRS and CDR2 is YFSETQ in the germline V gene. With V trimmed by 5 bases and J by 4 bases, 3 bases remained unmatched. This CDR3 has 14 residues. The CDR3 spells CASSQGQGNEKLFF. DNA of the CDR3: TGCGCCAGCAGTCAGGGACAGGGTAATGAAAAACTGTTTTTT.

The genes are TRBV6-2 or TRBV6-3 and TRBJ2-1, with 7 bases aligning to TRBD2. The CDR3 contains 16 residues. V lost 4 bases, J lost 11 bases, and 17 bases stayed unmatched. The germline V gene encodes CDR1 MNHEY and CDR2 SVGEGT. CDR3 sequence (DNA): TGTGCCAGCAGTTTCCCACTAGCGTCTCTTTCAAGAAAGCAGTTCTTC. It yields the protein CASSFPLASLSRKQFF.

The rearrangement uses TRBV2 and TRBJ2-1, with 8 bases aligning to TRBD2. V trimming: 6 bases; J trimming: 0 bases; junction bases outside the gene matches: 10. The CDR3 spans 17 residues. The germline V gene has CDR1 SNHLY and CDR2 FYNNEI. CDR3: CASRESPGLGSYNEQFF. The CDR3 nucleotides read TGTGCCAGCAGGGAGTCGCCGGGACTAGGCTCCTACAATGAGCAGTTCTTC.

As DNA, the CDR3 is TGCAGTGCTAAAGCAGGGCGGTACGAGCAGTACTTC. It codes for CSAKAGRYEQYF. The rearrangement joins TRBV20-1 to TRBJ2-7; possibly TRBD1 for D (5 bases). V was clipped by 4 bases and J by 4 bases, with 11 bases between them. The CDR3 extends over 12 amino acids. The germline V gene encodes CDR1 DFQATT and CDR2 SNEGSKA (reference sequence).

J is TRBJ2-1 and V is TRBV15; D call uncertain. The CDR3 consists of 13 residues. From germline, CDR1 is LNHNV and CDR2 YYDKDF (reference sequence). The ends were cut back, 0 bases at V and 9 bases at J, with 9 bases in the middle. The CDR3 is CATSRDRGGEQFF. CDR3 DNA: TGTGCCACCAGCAGAGATCGCGGTGGTGAGCAGTTCTTC.

V gene TRBV7-9 combines with J gene TRBJ2-1, with 14 bases identical to TRBD2. J was trimmed by 0 bases and V by 5 bases; bases with no gene match: 9. CDR1 and CDR2 from the germline V gene are SEHNR and FQNEAQ (reference sequence). This CDR3 is 19 amino acids long. In DNA form, the CDR3 reads TGTGCCAGCAGCCAGGGACTAGCGGGAGCGAGAAGCTCCTACAATGAGCAGTTCTTC. Translating gives CASSQGLAGARSSYNEQFF.

The rearrangement links TRBV21-1 to TRBJ2-2; the D segment call TRBD1 is taken from the table without a DNA check. TRBV21-1 is deemed a pseudogene. The CDR3 sequence is 14 residues long. In DNA, the CDR3 is TGTGCCAGCAGCAAAGACAGGGTTTCCGGGGAGCTGTTTTTT. Translation gives CASSKDRVSGELFF.

This chain links TRBV5-1 with TRBJ1-1; 7 nucleotides align to TRBD1. The CDR3 spans 13 residues. V lost 0 bases and J lost 10; bases outside the gene matches: 6. Germline loops: CDR1 SGHRS, CDR2 YFSETQ. The CDR3 here is CASSLEGQRAAFF. CDR3 in DNA: TGCGCCAGCAGCTTGGAGGGACAGCGGGCAGCTTTCTTT.

The table lists this clonotype with a few counts. The chain is built from TRBV7-2 and TRBJ2-7, with TRBD2 matching 12 bases. V lost 0 bases, J lost 7 bases, and 7 bases stayed unmatched. The CDR3 totals 16 residues. Germline V gene sequence: CDR1 SGHTA, CDR2 FQGNSA. CDR3 nucleotide sequence: TGTGCCAGCAGCTTAGCCCTAGCGGGAGGGCCTCGAGAGCAGTACTTC. It codes for CASSLALAGGPREQYF.

The J gene is TRBJ2-5, the V gene TRBV19, with 7 nucleotides matching TRBD2. J was trimmed by 6 bases and V by 4 bases; bases with no gene match: 2. Germline lookup yields CDR1 LNHDA and CDR2 SQIVND (reference sequence). The CDR3 covers 12 residues. The CDR3 coding sequence is TGTGCCAGTAGTAGCAGCGGGAAGACCCAGTACTTC. Amino acids: CASSSSGKTQYF.

With respect to this clonotype: Germline and junction disagree at one end, which may indicate a read error. CDR3 region: CVSSLVTSPGNTIYF. For the CDR3, the DNA is TGTGTCAGCAGCTTAGTGACCTCGCCCGGAAACACCATATATTTT. This chain uses TRBV7-9 with TRBJ1-3, with unresolved D. Germline lookup yields CDR1 SEHNR and CDR2 FQNEAQ (reference sequence). CDR3 length: 15 residues.

This clonotype was detected a few times. The chain employs TRBV7-9 and TRBJ2-1, with D possibly matching TRBD1 (5 bases). Germline V gene data show CDR1 as SEHNR and CDR2 as FQNEAQ (reference sequence). V was shortened by 5 bases and J by 5 bases, with 16 bases between the two germline ends. This CDR3 has 15 residues. The CDR3 DNA reads as TGTGCCAGCAGCCGAGAAGGGGCAAGGGACAATGAGCAGTTCTTC. It yields the protein CASSREGARDNEQFF.

The count of this clonotype is one. The junction differs from germline at one of its ends, possibly a read error. The V and J genes are TRBV20-1 and TRBJ1-5; unclear D gene. This CDR3 has 13 residues. CDR1 is DFQATT and CDR2 is SNEGSKA in the germline V gene (reference sequence). CDR3 region: CSARGYSNQPRHF. The CDR3 coding sequence is TGCAGTGCTAGAGGGTATAGCAATCAGCCCCGGCATTTT.

J is TRBJ2-4 and V is TRBV5-1; 12 bases fit TRBD1. Germline lookup yields CDR1 SGHRS and CDR2 YFSETQ. This CDR3 comprises 14 residues. After removal of 8 bases from V and 13 bases from J, the junction contained 13 bases not matched to a gene. In DNA, the CDR3 is TGCGCCAGTACCCGGGACAGGGGGCTCGATGAGCAGTACTTC. Translating it yields CASTRDRGLDEQYF.

The chain has TRBV27 and TRBJ1-6, with D perhaps TRBD1 (6 bases). Germline CDR1 reads MNHEY; CDR2 reads SMNVEV (reference sequence). V was clipped by 5 bases and J by 7 bases, with 12 bases between them. This CDR3 contains 14 residues. CDR3 sequence reads: CASSIRDNNSPLHF. CDR3 sequence (DNA): TGTGCCAGCAGTATCCGGGACAACAATTCACCCCTCCACTTT.